This TCR beta chain was sequenced in a study of blood T cell repertoires in COVID-19. Overall study: COVID-19 samples collected from the United States, Italy and Spain covered acute and convalescent phases.

CDR1 and CDR2 from the germline V gene are SEHNR and FQNEAQ (reference sequence). This CDR3 region has 13 residues. V lost 3 bases to trimming and J lost 12 bases; unmatched junction nucleotides: 9. Authors' methods: Reference gene primer amplification in the assay estimated nucleated cell counts. Profiled with immunoSEQ multiplex PCR; TCRdb holds only in-frame clones, not every one. V and J calls and clone size follow that table, whereas D and trimming were derived from the DNA. The table has 80,000 to 100,000 clones, roughly 90% seen once. The TCR was taken from a woman aged 45-65 years with active or convalescent COVID-19. The chain has TRBV7-9 and TRBJ1-1; 8 nucleotides align to TRBD1. Sequencing used peripheral blood. In nucleotides, the CDR3 is TGTGCCAGCAGCTTTGACAGGGGAGATGGAACTTTCTTT. Its translation: CASSFDRGDGTFF.